This T cell receptor (beta chain) was profiled in a study of blood T cell repertoires in COVID-19. Across the study: The United States, Italy and Spain provided the acute and convalescent COVID-19 samples. Sources were T cells, B-cell-depleted T cells, or PBMCs; the material itself was cDNA or gDNA.

With 6 bases removed from V and 0 bases from J, the gap between germline ends came to 14 bases. The CDR3 runs to 16 residues. Germline CDR1 reads LGHDT; CDR2 reads YNNKEL (reference sequence). In the original processing: How many nucleated cells were present was estimated from reference gene primer amplification. Profiled with immunoSEQ multiplex PCR; TCRdb holds only in-frame clones, not every one. The D gene and trimming were derived from the DNA, and the V and J assignments and clone size from that table. Of 65,000 or so clones listed, roughly nine tenths are singletons. J is TRBJ2-2 and V is TRBV3-1 (or the pseudogene TRBV3-2); weak D call: TRBD2 (6 bases). Sequencing was done on a sample of peripheral blood. This TCR was recovered from a man aged 55 to 70 with acute or convalescent COVID-19. The CDR3 nucleotides read TGTGCCAGCAGTTCGGCGGGCGGGGCGAACACCGGGGAGCTGTTTTTT. Its translation is CASSSAGGANTGELFF.